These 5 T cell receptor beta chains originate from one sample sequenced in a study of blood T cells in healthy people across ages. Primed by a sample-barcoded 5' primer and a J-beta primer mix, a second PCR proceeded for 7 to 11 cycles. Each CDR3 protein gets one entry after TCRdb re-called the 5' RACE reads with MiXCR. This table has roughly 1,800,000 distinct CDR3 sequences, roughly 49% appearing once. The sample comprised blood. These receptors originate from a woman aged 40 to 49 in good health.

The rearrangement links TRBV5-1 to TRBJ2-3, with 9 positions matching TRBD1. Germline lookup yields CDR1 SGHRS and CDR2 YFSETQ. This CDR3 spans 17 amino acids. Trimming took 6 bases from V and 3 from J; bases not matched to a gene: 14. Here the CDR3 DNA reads TGCGCCAGCACGGGTTGGACCGGGACAGGGCTTACAGATACGCAGTATTTT. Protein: CASTGWTGTGLTDTQYF.

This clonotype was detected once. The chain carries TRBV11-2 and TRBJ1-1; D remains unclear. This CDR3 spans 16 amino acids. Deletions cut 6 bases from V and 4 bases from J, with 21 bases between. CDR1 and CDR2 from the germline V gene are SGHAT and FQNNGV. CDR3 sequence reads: CASRPIKTPRGTEAFF. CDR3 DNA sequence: TGTGCCAGCAGGCCCATTAAGACCCCACGGGGCACTGAAGCTTTCTTT.

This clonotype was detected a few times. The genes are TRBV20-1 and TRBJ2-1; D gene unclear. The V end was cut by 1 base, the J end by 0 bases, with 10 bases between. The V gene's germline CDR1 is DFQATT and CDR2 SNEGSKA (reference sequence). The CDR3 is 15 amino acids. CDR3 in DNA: TGCAGTGCTAGAGCGGCGACAAGCTCCTACAATGAGCAGTTCTTC. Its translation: CSARAATSSYNEQFF.

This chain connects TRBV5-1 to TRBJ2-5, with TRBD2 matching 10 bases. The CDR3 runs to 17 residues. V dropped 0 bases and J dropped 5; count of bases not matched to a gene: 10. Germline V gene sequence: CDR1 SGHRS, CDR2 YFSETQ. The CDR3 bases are TGCGCCAGCAGCTTGGCCACGGCTAGCGGGGGTCAGGAGACCCAGTACTTC. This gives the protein CASSLATASGGQETQYF. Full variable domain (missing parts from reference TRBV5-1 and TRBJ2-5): KAGVTQTPRYLIKTRGQQVTLSCSPISGHRSVSWYQQTPGQGLQFLFEYFSETQRNKGNFPGRFSGRQFSNSRSEMNVSTLELGDSALYLCASSLATASGGQETQYFGPGTRLLVL.

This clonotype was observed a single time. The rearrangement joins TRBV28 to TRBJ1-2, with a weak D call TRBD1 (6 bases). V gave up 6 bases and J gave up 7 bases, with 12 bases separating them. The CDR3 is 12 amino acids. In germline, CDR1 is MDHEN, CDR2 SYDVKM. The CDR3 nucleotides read TGTGCCAGCAGCAACCCGGGGGCTGGCTACACCTTC. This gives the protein CASSNPGAGYTF.